This is a list of T cell receptor beta chains from one sample in a study of blood T cells in healthy people across ages. TCRdb processed the 5' RACE reads anew with MiXCR; each CDR3 protein has one entry. This table has 800,000 to 950,000 distinct CDR3 sequences, 25% to 35% appearing once. This sample was also put to use in a study of T cells of mothers and their children.

Sequenced: blood. The receptors here all came from a woman aged 40 to 50 in good health. The CDR3 runs from the conserved cysteine through the conserved F or W. D genes are given only for firm matches. Some rows mark clone size as missing; the rest say once, few, many or name a class of expanded clone.

size: many
V: TRBV20-1
D: TRBD1
J: TRBJ2-6
DNA: TGCAGTGCCACAGGGACAGGGGTCTCTGGGGCCAACGTCCTGACTTTC
CDR3: CSATGTGVSGANVLTF

size: .
V: TRBV9
D: TRBD2
J: TRBJ2-1
DNA: TGTGCCAGCAGCGTAGGGTTGCTAGCGGGGACCAATGAGCAGTTCTTC
CDR3: CASSVGLLAGTNEQFF

size: few
V: TRBV2
D: TRBD1
J: TRBJ1-1
DNA: TGTGCCAGCAGTATAACAGGGGGCGCTGAAGCTTTCTTT
CDR3: CASSITGGAEAFF

size: few
V: TRBV18
D: .
J: TRBJ2-1
DNA: TGTGCCAGCTCCCTCGGGTATGGGGATAAGCAGTTCTTC
CDR3: CASSLGYGDKQFF

size: .
V: TRBV29-1
D: .
J: TRBJ1-4
DNA: TGCAGCGTTGAAGACCCGGGAGGGATTGAAAAACTGTTTTTT
CDR3: CSVEDPGGIEKLFF

size: .
V: TRBV19
D: .
J: TRBJ2-7
DNA: TGTGCCAGTAGGGGGGCAGATGCCTACGAGCAGTACTTC
CDR3: CASRGADAYEQYF

size: .
V: TRBV12-3/TRBV12-4
D: TRBD1
J: TRBJ2-3
DNA: TGTGCCAGCAGTCCCCCCCACAGGGGATCTAGCACAGATACGCAGTATTTT
CDR3: CASSPPHRGSSTDTQYF

size: .
V: TRBV6-5
D: TRBD1
J: TRBJ1-2
DNA: TGTGTCAGCAGTTACACGCAGGGGGCGCGGAACTATGGCTACACCTTC
CDR3: CVSSYTQGARNYGYTF

size: .
V: TRBV7-8
D: TRBD1
J: TRBJ1-4
DNA: TGTGCCAGCGGGGACAGGAGAAATGAAAAACTGTTTTTT
CDR3: CASGDRRNEKLFF

size: few
V: TRBV20-1
D: .
J: TRBJ2-3
DNA: TGCAGTGCTAGACCCCGAGGGGTTGGTACGCAGTATTTT
CDR3: CSARPRGVGTQYF

size: .
V: TRBV5-1
D: .
J: TRBJ1-1
DNA: TGCACCAGCAGCCAACAATTAGGGAGCGCTGAAGCTTTCTTT
CDR3: CTSSQQLGSAEAFF

size: .
V: TRBV19
D: TRBD1
J: TRBJ1-1
DNA: TGTGCCAGTATGACAGGGGCGGCGAACACTGAAGCTTTCTTT
CDR3: CASMTGAANTEAFF

size: many
V: TRBV28
D: .
J: TRBJ2-7
DNA: TGTGCCAGCAGTTTAGAGGGTTTGCTCGACGAGCAGTACTTC
CDR3: CASSLEGLLDEQYF

size: .
V: TRBV7-6
D: TRBD2
J: TRBJ2-6
DNA: TGTGCCAGCAGCTTAGCCGGGGGGAACCCTGGGGCCAACGTCCTGACTTTC
CDR3: CASSLAGGNPGANVLTF

size: .
V: TRBV10-3
D: .
J: TRBJ2-3
DNA: TGTGCCATCAGTGCCTTGACTGTAAGCACAGATACGCAGTATTTT
CDR3: CAISALTVSTDTQYF

size: few
V: TRBV9
D: .
J: TRBJ2-1
DNA: TGTGCCAGCAGCGCGGACGGAGGCCTCTACAATGAGCAGTTCTTC
CDR3: CASSADGGLYNEQFF

size: many
V: TRBV10-3
D: TRBD1
J: TRBJ2-7
DNA: TGTGCCATCAGTGGGGGGACAGGGGGCAACGAGCAGTACTTC
CDR3: CAISGGTGGNEQYF

size: many
V: TRBV7-2
D: .
J: TRBJ2-7
DNA: TGTGCCAGCAGCTTAGCGGCGGTCGAGCAGTACTTC
CDR3: CASSLAAVEQYF